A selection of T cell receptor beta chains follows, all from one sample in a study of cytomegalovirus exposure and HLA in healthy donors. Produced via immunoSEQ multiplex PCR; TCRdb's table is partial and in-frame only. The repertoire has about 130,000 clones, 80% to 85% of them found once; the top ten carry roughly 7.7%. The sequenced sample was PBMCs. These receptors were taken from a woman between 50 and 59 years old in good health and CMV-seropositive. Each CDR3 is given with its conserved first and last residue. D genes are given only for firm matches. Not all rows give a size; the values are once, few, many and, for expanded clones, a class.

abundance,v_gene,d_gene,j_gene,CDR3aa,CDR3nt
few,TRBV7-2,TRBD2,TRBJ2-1,CASSLVASGSYNEQFF,TGTGCCAGCAGCTTAGTGGCTAGCGGGAGCTACAATGAGCAGTTCTTC
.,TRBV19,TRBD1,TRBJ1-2,CASSMKWDRVPPPYGYTF,TGTGCCAGTAGTATGAAATGGGACAGGGTCCCTCCACCCTATGGCTACACCTTC
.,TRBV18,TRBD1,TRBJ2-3,CASSPPRYRQGEKSSTDTQYF,TGTGCCAGCTCACCACCGAGATACAGACAGGGGGAAAAATCTAGCACAGATACGCAGTATTTT
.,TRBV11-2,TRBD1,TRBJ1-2,CASSSVIRDDRGGYGYTF,TGTGCCAGCAGCTCCGTAATTAGAGACGACAGGGGAGGCTATGGCTACACCTTC
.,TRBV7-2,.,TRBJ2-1,CASSPSTSSYNEQFF,TGTGCCAGCAGCCCAAGTACCAGCTCCTACAATGAGCAGTTCTTC
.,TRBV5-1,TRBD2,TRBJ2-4,CASSLAGGENIQYF,TGCGCCAGCAGCTTGGCGGGGGGGGAAAACATTCAGTACTTC
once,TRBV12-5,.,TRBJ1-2,CASGPPTERGYTF,TGTGCTAGTGGTCCCCCTACGGAGAGGGGCTACACCTTC
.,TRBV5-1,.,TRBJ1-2,CASSNAGADYGYTF,TGCGCCAGCAGCAACGCGGGGGCCGACTATGGCTACACCTTC
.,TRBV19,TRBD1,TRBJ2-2,CASSSGTVGFTGELFF,TGTGCCAGTTCCTCCGGGACAGTCGGTTTTACCGGGGAGCTGTTTTTT
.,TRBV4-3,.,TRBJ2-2,CASSQVEGTGELFF,TGCGCCAGCAGCCAAGTGGAGGGGACGGGGGAGCTGTTTTTT
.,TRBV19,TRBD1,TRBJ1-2,CASNRGTGDSGYTF,TGTGCCAGTAACCGGGGGACAGGGGACTCTGGCTACACCTTC
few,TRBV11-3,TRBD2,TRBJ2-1,CASSLGSGRASNEQFF,TGTGCCAGCAGCTTAGGAAGCGGGAGGGCCAGCAATGAGCAGTTCTTC
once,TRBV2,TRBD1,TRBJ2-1,CASLRDRGYNEQFF,TGTGCCAGCCTCCGGGACAGGGGGTACAATGAGCAGTTCTTC
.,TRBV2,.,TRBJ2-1,CASSLRSRGFTLGNEQFF,TGTGCCAGCAGCCTTAGGTCTCGCGGGTTCACCCTTGGGAATGAGCAGTTCTTC
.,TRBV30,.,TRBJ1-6,CAWSVWLPNSPLHF,TGTGCCTGGAGTGTGTGGCTCCCGAACTCACCCCTCCACTTT
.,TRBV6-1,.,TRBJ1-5,CASMSTGWSQPQHF,TGTGCCAGCATGTCCACAGGATGGTCCCAGCCCCAGCATTTT
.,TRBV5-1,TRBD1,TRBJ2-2,CASSPPGTGNTGELFF,TGCGCCAGCAGCCCGCCCGGGACAGGGAACACCGGGGAGCTGTTTTTT
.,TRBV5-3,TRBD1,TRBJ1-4,CARSLGLPGQGAKDEKLFF,TGTGCCAGAAGCTTAGGCCTTCCGGGACAGGGGGCTAAGGATGAAAAACTGTTTTTT
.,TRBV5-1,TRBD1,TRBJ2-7,CASSWSEGAAQYF,TGCGCCAGCAGCTGGTCTGAGGGGGCTGCACAGTACTTC
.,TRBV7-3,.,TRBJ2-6,CASSSLSGANVLTF,TGTGCCAGCAGCTCCCTCTCTGGGGCCAACGTCCTGACTTTC
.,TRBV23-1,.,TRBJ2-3,CASSQPGAGTDTQYF,TGCGCCAGCAGTCAACCAGGGGCAGGCACAGATACGCAGTATTTT
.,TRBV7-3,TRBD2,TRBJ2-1,CASQSGASSYNEQFF,TGTGCCAGCCAAAGCGGGGCGAGCTCCTACAATGAGCAGTTCTTC
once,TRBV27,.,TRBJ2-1,CASRGWEFNEQFF,TGTGCCAGCAGGGGGTGGGAGTTCAATGAGCAGTTCTTC
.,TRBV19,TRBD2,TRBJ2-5,CASSFLAGVGETQYF,TGTGCCAGTAGTTTCCTAGCGGGAGTGGGAGAGACCCAGTACTTC
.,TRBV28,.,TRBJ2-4,CASSSHSKGAKNIQYF,TGTGCCAGCAGTTCTCACTCAAAGGGGGCCAAAAACATTCAGTACTTC
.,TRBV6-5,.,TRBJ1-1,CASTPGGPEAFF,TGTGCCAGCACGCCTGGGGGCCCTGAAGCTTTCTTT
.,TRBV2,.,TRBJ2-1,CASRGGSSFSSYNEQFF,TGTGCCAGCAGGGGCGGGTCGTCTTTCAGCTCCTACAATGAGCAGTTCTTC
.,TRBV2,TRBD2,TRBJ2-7,CASSEGLAGLYEQYF,TGTGCCAGCAGTGAAGGGTTAGCGGGGCTCTACGAGCAGTACTTC
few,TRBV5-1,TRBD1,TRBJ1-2,CASSLTGGPSGVLRANYGYTF,TGCGCCAGCAGCTTGACAGGGGGCCCTTCCGGTGTCTTAAGGGCTAACTATGGCTACACCTTC
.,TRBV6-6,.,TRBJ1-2,CASNDRGSENYGYTF,TGTGCCAGCAATGATAGGGGCAGCGAAAACTATGGCTACACCTTC
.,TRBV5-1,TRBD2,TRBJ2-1,CASSLGLAGNNEQFF,TGCGCCAGCAGCTTGGGACTAGCGGGGAACAATGAGCAGTTCTTC
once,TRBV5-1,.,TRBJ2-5,CASSLSDRYQETQYF,TGCGCCAGCAGCCTAAGCGACAGGTACCAAGAGACCCAGTACTTC
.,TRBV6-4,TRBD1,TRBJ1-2,CASSPYAGQGLTENGYTF,TGTGCCAGCAGCCCTTATGCCGGACAGGGCCTAACCGAGAATGGCTACACCTTC
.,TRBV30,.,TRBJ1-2,CAWSATPPDRRGYTF,TGTGCCTGGAGTGCAACCCCCCCCGACAGGCGCGGCTACACCTTC
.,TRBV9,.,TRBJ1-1,CASSPGGGTEAFF,TGTGCCAGCAGCCCCGGAGGAGGGACTGAAGCTTTCTTT
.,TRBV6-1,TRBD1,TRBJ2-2,CATLWTGGTGELFF,TGTGCCACTCTTTGGACAGGGGGTACCGGGGAGCTGTTTTTT